This record looks at one T cell receptor beta chain sequence and its context. Its antigen is still unknown. The repertoire was sequenced with immunoSEQ multiplex PCR; TCRdb's copy has only in-frame clones and lacks some. Found here are 43,000 or so clones, around nine tenths of them singletons; the top ten hold roughly 9.7%. This entry comes from a study of PD-1 blockade in classical Hodgkin lymphoma. Study-wide findings and caveats: Relapsed/refractory patients reportedly had the lowest baseline TCR diversity, below newly diagnosed patients, who were below healthy donors. Repertoires differed for reasons still undefined, possibly disease activity or prior therapy.

Autologous stem cell transplantation was followed by relapse in every patient, and brentuximab vedotin exposure varied. Progressive disease, partial response or complete response was each patient's best response. The germline gives CDR1 SGHVS, CDR2 FNYEAQ. The CDR3 totals 15 residues. The V and J ends lost 4 bases and 7 bases respectively, with 16 bases between them. This sample comprised peripheral blood mononuclear cells (PBMCs), obtained at baseline. The clonotype originates from a human donor with classical Hodgkin lymphoma. The V and J genes are TRBV7-6 and TRBJ1-4; maybe TRBD1 (6 bases). The CDR3 loop is CASSSETGLGEKLFF. DNA for the CDR3: TGTGCCAGCAGCTCCGAAACAGGGTTGGGTGAAAAACTGTTTTTT. Full variable domain (missing parts from reference TRBV7-6 and TRBJ1-4): GAGVSQSPRYKVTKRGQDVALRCDPISGHVSLYWYRQALGQGPEFLTYFNYEAQQDKSGLPNDRFSAERPEGSISTLTIQRTEQRDSAMYRCASSSETGLGEKLFFGSGTQLSVL.